These T cell receptor beta chains were read from a single sample in a study of cytomegalovirus exposure and HLA in healthy donors. Sequenced by immunoSEQ multiplex PCR; TCRdb stores in-frame clones only, minus some. The table lists tens of thousands of clones, about 94% of them singletons. Sequences were obtained from PBMCs. These receptors originate from a man aged 18 to 30 in good health and CMV-seronegative. The CDR3 runs from the conserved cysteine through the conserved F or W. The order of the fields is D gene, V gene, J gene, clone size, CDR3 DNA, CDR3 protein. D genes are given only for firm matches. For some rows the clone size is stated as once, few or many, or as a class when expanded; others skip it.

D gene: TRBD2; V gene: TRBV18; J gene: TRBJ2-7; clone size: .; CDR3 DNA: TGTGCCAGCTCAACCGGGACTAGCGGGAGCGAGCAGTACTTC; CDR3 protein: CASSTGTSGSEQYF
D gene: TRBD1; V gene: TRBV7-9; J gene: TRBJ1-2; clone size: .; CDR3 DNA: TGTGCCGGGGGACAGGGAAGCTATGGCTACACCTTC; CDR3 protein: CAGGQGSYGYTF
D gene: .; V gene: TRBV7-2; J gene: TRBJ1-1; clone size: .; CDR3 DNA: TGTGCCAGCAGCTTAACAGACGTTGAAGCTTTCTTT; CDR3 protein: CASSLTDVEAFF
D gene: TRBD1; V gene: TRBV4-3; J gene: TRBJ1-1; clone size: .; CDR3 DNA: TGCGCCAGCAGCCAAGAGAGGACAGGGGGCCTTGCTGAAGCTTTCTTT; CDR3 protein: CASSQERTGGLAEAFF
D gene: TRBD2; V gene: TRBV7-2; J gene: TRBJ2-1; clone size: .; CDR3 DNA: TGTGCCAGCAGCCGGAGCGGGAGTATCGATGAGCAGTTCTTC; CDR3 protein: CASSRSGSIDEQFF
D gene: .; V gene: TRBV7-3; J gene: TRBJ2-1; clone size: .; CDR3 DNA: TGTGCCAGCAGCTTAAACAGTGACAATGAGCAGTTCTTC; CDR3 protein: CASSLNSDNEQFF
D gene: TRBD2; V gene: TRBV7-8; J gene: TRBJ2-5; clone size: .; CDR3 DNA: TGTGCCAGCAGCGTCCAGACTAGCGGGAGAGAGACCCAGTACTTC; CDR3 protein: CASSVQTSGRETQYF
D gene: .; V gene: TRBV4-3; J gene: TRBJ2-3; clone size: once; CDR3 DNA: TGCGCCAGCAGCCAAGATGGCGGGTCAGATACGCAGTATTTT; CDR3 protein: CASSQDGGSDTQYF
D gene: .; V gene: TRBV30; J gene: TRBJ1-5; clone size: .; CDR3 DNA: TGTGCCTGGAGTGTATCCTCCGATCAGCCCCAGCATTTT; CDR3 protein: CAWSVSSDQPQHF
D gene: TRBD1; V gene: TRBV29-1; J gene: TRBJ2-7; clone size: .; CDR3 DNA: TGCAGCGTCGGACAGGACTTATCCTACGAGCAGTACTTC; CDR3 protein: CSVGQDLSYEQYF
D gene: .; V gene: TRBV7-9; J gene: TRBJ1-5; clone size: .; CDR3 DNA: TGTGCCAGCACGACAGACAATCAGCCCCAGCATTTT; CDR3 protein: CASTTDNQPQHF
D gene: TRBD2; V gene: TRBV19; J gene: TRBJ2-1; clone size: .; CDR3 DNA: TGTGCCAGTAGTATTAGCGGGAGTTCCTACAATGAGCAGTTCTTC; CDR3 protein: CASSISGSSYNEQFF
D gene: TRBD2; V gene: TRBV11-2; J gene: TRBJ2-7; clone size: .; CDR3 DNA: TGTGCCAGCGACACGGCGGGAGGGCCCTACGAGCAGTACTTC; CDR3 protein: CASDTAGGPYEQYF
D gene: TRBD1; V gene: TRBV5-1; J gene: TRBJ1-3; clone size: .; CDR3 DNA: TGCGCCAGCAGCTTCGTAGGGGGCATCTCTGGAAACACCATATATTTT; CDR3 protein: CASSFVGGISGNTIYF
D gene: TRBD1; V gene: TRBV29-1; J gene: TRBJ2-1; clone size: .; CDR3 DNA: TGCAGCGTTGAAGCAGGGGGTCCCAACTACAATGAGCAGTTCTTC; CDR3 protein: CSVEAGGPNYNEQFF
D gene: .; V gene: TRBV21-1; J gene: TRBJ1-1; clone size: .; CDR3 DNA: TGTGCCAGCAGTCCCCGGGACAGGGGCCGGAACACTGAAGCTTTCTTT; CDR3 protein: CASSPRDRGRNTEAFF
D gene: TRBD2; V gene: TRBV11-2; J gene: TRBJ2-1; clone size: .; CDR3 DNA: TGTGCCAGCAGCGTTAGCGGGATTTACAATGAGCAGTTCTTC; CDR3 protein: CASSVSGIYNEQFF
D gene: TRBD2; V gene: TRBV4-1; J gene: TRBJ2-2; clone size: .; CDR3 DNA: TGCGCCAGCAGTCACGTCTGGGCGGGAGGATCGAACACCGGGGAGCTGTTTTTT; CDR3 protein: CASSHVWAGGSNTGELFF
D gene: .; V gene: TRBV18; J gene: TRBJ2-7; clone size: .; CDR3 DNA: TGTGCCAGCTCACCCCCACAGGGGGGGCACGAGCAGTACTTC; CDR3 protein: CASSPPQGGHEQYF
D gene: .; V gene: TRBV18; J gene: TRBJ2-5; clone size: .; CDR3 DNA: TGTGCCAGCTCACCACCGGGGAGGGAGACCCAGTACTTC; CDR3 protein: CASSPPGRETQYF
D gene: TRBD1; V gene: TRBV5-6; J gene: TRBJ1-2; clone size: .; CDR3 DNA: TGTGCCAGCAGCTTTGAGACAGGGGTGAATGGCTACACCTTC; CDR3 protein: CASSFETGVNGYTF
D gene: .; V gene: TRBV7-2; J gene: TRBJ2-2; clone size: .; CDR3 DNA: TGTGCCAGCAGCCCCCAGGGGCCGGGCGGGGAGCTGTTTTTT; CDR3 protein: CASSPQGPGGELFF
D gene: TRBD1; V gene: TRBV18; J gene: TRBJ1-2; clone size: .; CDR3 DNA: TGTGCCAGCTCAGATTTCAGGACAGGGTCGCGGGGCTACACCTTC; CDR3 protein: CASSDFRTGSRGYTF
D gene: TRBD1; V gene: TRBV5-1; J gene: TRBJ1-1; clone size: .; CDR3 DNA: TGCGCCAGCAGCCACAGGGGTGGGTCGTCGACTGAAGCTTTCTTT; CDR3 protein: CASSHRGGSSTEAFF
D gene: TRBD2; V gene: TRBV5-6; J gene: TRBJ2-1; clone size: .; CDR3 DNA: TGTGCCAGCAGCTTGGACAGAGCGGGAGGGCGGGATCAAATGTTCTTC; CDR3 protein: CASSLDRAGGRDQMFF
D gene: TRBD2; V gene: TRBV19; J gene: TRBJ2-1; clone size: .; CDR3 DNA: TGTGCCAGTAATAGCGGGACCTACAATGAGCAGTTCTTC; CDR3 protein: CASNSGTYNEQFF
D gene: TRBD1; V gene: TRBV28; J gene: TRBJ2-7; clone size: .; CDR3 DNA: TGTGCCAGCAGCCCCTTTCCGGGACAGGGGACCTACGAGCAGTACTTC; CDR3 protein: CASSPFPGQGTYEQYF
D gene: TRBD2; V gene: TRBV28; J gene: TRBJ2-3; clone size: .; CDR3 DNA: TGTGCCAGCAGGCCGGGGACTAGCGGCACAGATACGCAGTATTTT; CDR3 protein: CASRPGTSGTDTQYF
D gene: .; V gene: TRBV14; J gene: TRBJ1-2; clone size: .; CDR3 DNA: TGTGCCAGCAGCCAAGGGGAAGGGGGCTATGGCTACACCTTC; CDR3 protein: CASSQGEGGYGYTF
D gene: .; V gene: TRBV11-2; J gene: TRBJ2-1; clone size: .; CDR3 DNA: TGTGCCAGCAGCTTTCGAGCGGGCCGGGGATTTAATGAGCAGTTCTTC; CDR3 protein: CASSFRAGRGFNEQFF
D gene: TRBD2; V gene: TRBV27; J gene: TRBJ2-4; clone size: .; CDR3 DNA: TGTGCCAGTCGGACTAGCGGGGGCCTGGGCATTCAGTACTTC; CDR3 protein: CASRTSGGLGIQYF
D gene: .; V gene: TRBV30; J gene: TRBJ2-5; clone size: .; CDR3 DNA: TGTGCCTGGAGCTCCGGGACATACTCTTCAGAGACCCAGTACTTC; CDR3 protein: CAWSSGTYSSETQYF
D gene: TRBD1; V gene: TRBV28; J gene: TRBJ1-1; clone size: once; CDR3 DNA: TGTGCCAGCAGTTACCCGACCGACAGGGGGAACACTGAAGCTTTCTTT; CDR3 protein: CASSYPTDRGNTEAFF
D gene: .; V gene: TRBV15; J gene: TRBJ1-1; clone size: .; CDR3 DNA: TGTGCCACCAGCGGGGCGGAGGGCACTGAAGCTTTCTTT; CDR3 protein: CATSGAEGTEAFF
D gene: .; V gene: TRBV15; J gene: TRBJ1-1; clone size: .; CDR3 DNA: TGTGCCACCAGCAGAGACCGACAGGTCTCTGAAGCTTTCTTT; CDR3 protein: CATSRDRQVSEAFF
D gene: TRBD1; V gene: TRBV29-1; J gene: TRBJ1-1; clone size: few; CDR3 DNA: TGCAGCGCAGGACAGGGGAGCGAGAACACTGAAGCTTTCTTT; CDR3 protein: CSAGQGSENTEAFF
D gene: TRBD1; V gene: TRBV10-3; J gene: TRBJ2-1; clone size: .; CDR3 DNA: TGTGCCATCAGTGAGTCCAGGGGGCAGGGTGAGCAGTTCTTC; CDR3 protein: CAISESRGQGEQFF
D gene: TRBD1; V gene: TRBV27; J gene: TRBJ1-5; clone size: .; CDR3 DNA: TGTGCCAGCAGTCTTACAGGGGGAGCTCAGCCCCAGCATTTT; CDR3 protein: CASSLTGGAQPQHF
D gene: .; V gene: TRBV6-5; J gene: TRBJ1-1; clone size: .; CDR3 DNA: TGTGCCAGCAGTTATGTGACGGGGAACACTGAAGCTTTCTTT; CDR3 protein: CASSYVTGNTEAFF
D gene: .; V gene: TRBV5-1; J gene: TRBJ2-7; clone size: .; CDR3 DNA: TGCGCCAGCAGCTTGGAGCTAGGATCCTCCTACGAGCAGTACTTC; CDR3 protein: CASSLELGSSYEQYF
D gene: TRBD1; V gene: TRBV7-9; J gene: TRBJ2-5; clone size: .; CDR3 DNA: TGTGCCAGCAGCTGGGACAGGGGGCAAGAGACCCAGTACTTC; CDR3 protein: CASSWDRGQETQYF
D gene: TRBD2; V gene: TRBV29-1; J gene: TRBJ2-3; clone size: .; CDR3 DNA: TGCAGCGTTGAATCTGGTATAGCGGGAGGAGTTGGCACAGATACGCAGTATTTT; CDR3 protein: CSVESGIAGGVGTDTQYF
D gene: TRBD1; V gene: TRBV27; J gene: TRBJ1-2; clone size: .; CDR3 DNA: TGTGCCAGCAGCTGGGGGACAGGGGATGGCTACACCTTC; CDR3 protein: CASSWGTGDGYTF
D gene: TRBD2; V gene: TRBV6-1; J gene: TRBJ2-5; clone size: .; CDR3 DNA: TGTGCCAGCAGTGAAATGGAAGCGGGGGGGGGAGAGACCCAGTACTTC; CDR3 protein: CASSEMEAGGGETQYF
D gene: TRBD1; V gene: TRBV6-1; J gene: TRBJ1-2; clone size: .; CDR3 DNA: TGTGCCAGCAGTGAGACCGGGACAGCTGTCGGCTACACCTTC; CDR3 protein: CASSETGTAVGYTF
D gene: .; V gene: TRBV6-1; J gene: TRBJ1-4; clone size: .; CDR3 DNA: TGTGCCAGCAGTACCGTTAAGGAGGAAAAACTGTTTTTT; CDR3 protein: CASSTVKEEKLFF
D gene: .; V gene: TRBV30; J gene: TRBJ2-5; clone size: .; CDR3 DNA: TGTGCCTGGAGAAACCGACTAGGACGACAAGAGACCCAGTACTTC; CDR3 protein: CAWRNRLGRQETQYF
D gene: TRBD1; V gene: TRBV11-3; J gene: TRBJ1-2; clone size: .; CDR3 DNA: TGTGCCAGCAGCTTTTCACAGGGGTACGGCTACACCTTC; CDR3 protein: CASSFSQGYGYTF
D gene: .; V gene: TRBV27; J gene: TRBJ2-3; clone size: .; CDR3 DNA: TGTGCCAGCAGTTCCTCTTTTTCTAGCACAGATACGCAGTATTTT; CDR3 protein: CASSSSFSSTDTQYF
D gene: TRBD1; V gene: TRBV6-1; J gene: TRBJ2-7; clone size: .; CDR3 DNA: TGTGCCAGCATACGAGACAGGGGCGACGAGCAGTACTTC; CDR3 protein: CASIRDRGDEQYF
D gene: TRBD2; V gene: TRBV18; J gene: TRBJ2-7; clone size: .; CDR3 DNA: TGTGCCAGCTCACCACCGGGCCCCTTGGGAGGGTTCGAATACGAGCAGTACTTC; CDR3 protein: CASSPPGPLGGFEYEQYF
D gene: TRBD2; V gene: TRBV11-2; J gene: TRBJ2-1; clone size: .; CDR3 DNA: TGTGCCAGCAGCTTAGGAAGCGGGATCGTCTACAATGAGCAGTTCTTC; CDR3 protein: CASSLGSGIVYNEQFF